This T cell receptor (beta chain) was retrieved from a study of response to subunit inactivated influenza vaccine (dated by TCRdb to between 2017 and 2018). With regard to the full study: Deep quantitative T cell receptor repertoire profiling was used in the study to track responses to a trivalent subunit inactivated influenza vaccine.

The research as a whole found: It was suggested by the authors that each seasonal influenza vaccination may recruit only a limited number of new T cells.

Libraries were constructed by RT-PCR. Sequencing instrument: Illumina HiSeq 2500. TCRdb handled the public reads itself, with Q25 trimming in fastp and clone calling in MiXCR, and kept productive beta chains. A single entry per CDR3 protein holds the most common genes and DNA from its merged rows. The sample table lists 150,000 to 200,000 distinct CDR3 sequences, over 9.5% of them with a count of one. The ten largest clones represent 29% of the sample. This clonotype was seen a handful of times. No antigen is known for it. No per-base quality is available; no much larger clone lies one base away. Separately, the same data were catalogued under a study of T cells expressing NK-cell markers. That second publication adds: TCR beta cDNA libraries were made by 5'RACE template switching that added a universal primer site and unique molecular identifiers. Fewer than ten donors provided sorted CD3+CD56+NKG2C+, CD3+CD56+NKG2C- and CD3+CD56-NKG2C+ T-cell subsets, whose TCR beta-chain repertoires were profiled. Among the eight sequenced donors, only one was HCMV-seronegative, while the other seven were HCMV-seropositive. In several experiments an anti-gammadeltaTCR antibody was added to restrict sorting to alphabetaTCR-expressing T cells. For 5 or 6 donors, the dominant CD3+CD56+NKG2C+ clonotypes were among the top 10 CD8+ clonotypes and accounted for about 1.0-8% of CD8+ T cells. Those dominant clonotypes were again the most abundant among CD3+CD56-NKG2C+ cells in a handful of donors, at about 25-65%. Whether the expanded NKG2C-expressing T cell clones were specific for HCMV antigens remained unclear. The eight sequenced donors were randomly selected healthy volunteers, three men and five women. To determine HCMV serostatus, a commercial ELISA kit was used to detect HCMV-specific IgG in serum. Peripheral blood mononuclear cells were isolated from blood by Ficoll density gradient centrifugation. CD4+ and CD8+ T cells were isolated from PBMC by magnetic immunoseparation with Miltenyi isolation kits. cDNA synthesis was primed from the TCR beta constant segment, followed by two successive PCR amplification steps. The libraries were sequenced on Illumina HiSeq 2000/2500, MiSeq or NextSeq, producing 2 x 150 bp reads. Reads were demultiplexed and grouped by UMI with MIGEC, and clonotypes were assembled and quantified with MiTCR. Only TCR cDNA sequences supported by at least two reads were kept to exclude erroneous sequences. The tcR package was used for downstream repertoire analysis, and clonotypes were matched between fractions using CDR3 nucleotide sequence together with V segment. Antigen specificity was annotated against VDJdb with VDJmatch, allowing one amino acid substitution in CDR3.

The receptor was derived from a man in his forties or fifties who received an inactivated influenza vaccine. Donor details come from another sample of the same person, matched by shared clones. Specimen: CD8+ T cells sorted from PBMCs, collected 11 to 12 days after vaccination.

The DNA reads TGCGCCAGCTACAGCGGGAAGGGGACCCAGTACTTC. This codes for CASYSGKGTQYF. The rearranged segments are TRBV5-1 and TRBJ2-5, and TRBD2 matches 7 of the central bases. Based on the germline V gene, the CDR1 and CDR2 sequences are SGHRS and YFSETQ. From V the trimming removes 7 bases and from J it removes 7 bases, while the gene matches leave 7 bases of the junction unaccounted for. The CDR3 runs 12 residues from the cysteine to the phenylalanine. CDR3 DNA only is kept here, 36 bases in frame from base 1.